This TCR beta chain was obtained from a study of cytomegalovirus exposure and HLA in healthy donors. For the study at large: Of 300 to 500 genotyped donors, 65% to 85% clustered with self-reported Caucasian donors. Study-wide results and limits: Within a later analysis, the majority of CMV-associated TCR beta chains appeared HLA-restricted.

The PCR had 60 Vbeta and 13 Jbeta primers. In the original analysis: An analysis performed later counted 60 million to 90 million unique TCR beta chains (around 11 million of them shared). Method: immunoSEQ multiplex PCR; TCRdb's copy keeps in-frame clones and lacks some. V and J calls and clone size are given by that table; D and trimming were obtained from the DNA. Its table records 110,000 to 150,000 clones. Comments on this clone: Its antigen is as yet unknown.

The receptor's source is a man aged 35 to 55 in good health and CMV-seronegative. Source material: PBMCs.

In DNA, the CDR3 is TGTGCCAGTCTCCGGGACAGGACCACCGGGGAGCTGTTTTTT. Translating gives CASLRDRTTGELFF. V is TRBV6-1 and J is TRBJ2-2, with 8 nucleotides matching TRBD1. CDR3 length: 14 amino acids. Per germline, CDR1 MNHNS and CDR2 SASEGT. The trim removed 9 bases at V and 4 bases at J, leaving 7 bases unmatched.